This T cell receptor (beta chain) was retrieved from a study of T-cell memory formation after mild COVID-19. The germline gives CDR1 SGHRS, CDR2 YFSETQ. Trimming stripped 4 bases from V and 1 base from J, with 8 bases between. This CDR3 contains 13 residues. MiXCR was run by TCRdb on the 5' RACE reads, yielding one entry per CDR3 protein. The data hold approximately 210,000 distinct CDR3 sequences, with about 10% observed a single time. The study's findings and limits: In pre-infection memory, a portion of responding clones appeared, which suggested that cross-reactive memory joined.

Notes on this clonotype: Antigen: not known.

The J gene is TRBJ1-1, the V gene TRBV5-1, with D hard to call. The receptor's source is a man between 18 and 35 years old who had mild COVID-19 (a few samples of this study predate the infection). Cell type and time point are not known. The sample was PBMCs or a T cell subset sorted from them (not recorded which). CDR3 region: CASSLSQNTEAFF. The CDR3, as DNA: TGCGCCAGCAGCCTATCACAGAACACTGAAGCTTTCTTT. Filled out from reference TRBV5-1 and TRBJ1-1, the complete variable domain reads KAGVTQTPRYLIKTRGQQVTLSCSPISGHRSVSWYQQTPGQGLQFLFEYFSETQRNKGNFPGRFSGRQFSNSRSEMNVSTLELGDSALYLCASSLSQNTEAFFGQGTRLTVV.